This T cell receptor beta chain was recovered during a study of T cell responses to AZD1222 COVID-19 vaccine (dated by TCRdb to the early 2020s). Looking at the study overall: AZD1222 recipients with second doses at about 4 weeks or about 12 weeks were pooled, because spike-specific TCR depth and breadth did not differ between schedules. TCR sequencing covered about 230 trial participants: nearly 210 given two doses of AZD1222 and approximately 26 given two doses of MenACWY control vaccine. Trial participants were enrolled into age subgroups of 18-55, 56-69 and 70-plus years, which contained about 150, 28 and 57 TCR-sequenced participants, respectively.

CDR3 length: 16 amino acids, cysteine to phenylalanine. Solely the CDR3 DNA is kept, with 48 bases framed from the first base. Germline trimming: 4 bases from V, 7 bases from J; junction bases outside gene matches: 11. Taken from the germline V gene (reference sequence), the CDR1 and CDR2 loops are MNHEY and SMNVEV. The CDR3 regions of human TCRbeta chains were subjected to immunosequencing. In the source study's methods: Repertoire TCRs were checked for matches against a reference library of SARS-CoV-2-specific TCRs that had been generated using the MIRA antigen-specificity platform. Breadth was defined as the fraction of unique TCRs that were SARS-CoV-2-associated, and depth was defined as the fraction of total T cells that were SARS-CoV-2-associated. Each spike-specific TCR was assigned to its reactive spike region and to a CD4 or CD8 class using the MIRA data. Log10-transformed breadth and depth values were compared by one-way ANOVA with Sidak's multiple comparisons tests. TCRdb mirrors the immuneACCESS table, restricted to in-frame sequences. Some clones are absent from its copies; in checked studies, under half trace to an unresolved V gene, and the reason for the others is unknown. D and trimming were read from the DNA, whereas the V and J calls and clone size are those reported in that table. Here the sample has tens of thousands of clones; 80% to 90% occur a single time. Roughly 10% of the sample rests with the top ten.

Beyond this particular receptor, the publication reports: Conclusions about previously exposed vaccinees are limited, since just five to seven AZD1222 recipients were seropositive for SARS-CoV-2 at baseline. A significant rise in spike-specific TCR breadth and depth was observed after two AZD1222 doses relative to day 0 and relative to MenACWY recipients. In the small 56-69-year group, the increase in depth fell short of significance, most likely because of low power. Reportedly, close to half of the unique spike-specific TCRs recognized epitopes lying outside the regions that are mutated in the B.1.351 and B.1.1.7 variants. Because no day 14 peak-response samples were available, the repertoires could be characterized only after the peak T cell response. CD4 TCRs associated with the vaccine covered the entire spike protein, and the dominant responses were in regions 160-218 and 743-854. Participants were mostly white British and included more females than males, and it was suggested by the authors that clonal diversity may have been underestimated.

Points on this clone: This clone's antigen is unknown. Base qualities are not at hand, and no much larger clone is one base apart.

The meaning of the sample's time point label: baseline before first vaccination. Vaccinee samples were obtained from the UK trials COV001 and COV002, which included a single-blind randomized controlled phase 2/3 trial of AZD1222 (ChAdOx1 nCoV-19) in healthy adults. For TCRbeta chain sequencing, PBMC samples from trial participants were taken at day 0 and at day 28 after the second dose. This specimen was peripheral blood, taken on day 0 of AZD1222 vaccination. The receptor was derived from an adult in good health. The sequence links TRBV27 to TRBJ1-4; the junction holds 8 bases that match TRBD1. The CDR3 reads as follows: CASSSLAGGAFEKLFF. The sequenced DNA: TGTGCCAGCAGTTCATTGGCAGGGGGCGCATTTGAAAAACTGTTTTTT.